These T cell receptor beta chains were read from a single sample in a study of T cell repertoires in cytomegalovirus infection. Antigen specificity for these receptors is unknown. TCRdb itself ran the reads through MiXCR, one entry per CDR3 protein. The table has approximately 1,000,000 distinct CDR3 sequences, approximately 31% seen once. The input for sequencing was cultured CD8+ T cells from PBMCs, taken from culture after CMV antigen stimulation. The receptors derive from a human donor in good health (CMV status not recorded). Some clones in this sample may be carry-over from other donors' samples. CDR3s include the opening cysteine and the closing phenylalanine or tryptophan. Each record gives: CDR3 length, J gene, V gene, CDR3 protein.

len: 15
j_gene: TRBJ2-3
v_gene: TRBV6-1
CDR3aa: CASSEAVGYTDTQYF

len: 16
j_gene: TRBJ2-1
v_gene: TRBV6-5
CDR3aa: CASSWGTFSSYNEQFF

len: 14
j_gene: TRBJ1-5
v_gene: TRBV11-3
CDR3aa: CASTTQVWNQPQHF

len: 14
j_gene: TRBJ1-2
v_gene: TRBV14
CDR3aa: CASSPAGTTYGYTF

len: 17
j_gene: TRBJ1-6
v_gene: TRBV2
CDR3aa: CASSEWSPVTGDSPLHF

len: 15
j_gene: TRBJ1-5
v_gene: TRBV12-3/TRBV12-4
CDR3aa: CASRGQGASNQPQHF

len: 12
j_gene: TRBJ1-2
v_gene: TRBV7-9
CDR3aa: CASSPLDGGYTF

len: 15
j_gene: TRBJ2-1
v_gene: TRBV5-5
CDR3aa: CASTSGPSHYNEQFF

len: 13
j_gene: TRBJ1-2
v_gene: TRBV19
CDR3aa: CASSMGTLSGYTF

len: 17
j_gene: TRBJ2-6
v_gene: TRBV12-3/TRBV12-4
CDR3aa: CASTGEGAPSGANVLTF

len: 14
j_gene: TRBJ1-1
v_gene: TRBV12-5
CDR3aa: CASGGPSVNTEAFF

len: 17
j_gene: TRBJ1-3
v_gene: TRBV7-2
CDR3aa: CASSPDRGNFVRNTIYF

len: 12
j_gene: TRBJ2-1
v_gene: TRBV2
CDR3aa: CASTTSGGEQFF

len: 17
j_gene: TRBJ1-2
v_gene: TRBV3-1
CDR3aa: CASSPLITSDSNYGYTF